This T cell receptor beta chain was obtained from a study of blood T cell repertoires in COVID-19. Study overall: Donors in the United States, Italy and Spain gave samples during acute or convalescent COVID-19.

This table comes from immunoSEQ multiplex PCR, and its TCRdb copy is limited to in-frame clones, with some not included. The sample carries 200,000 or so clones, roughly 76% recorded once. This clone was seen only a few times. This CDR3 comprises 13 residues. The V segment lost 3 bases and the J segment 8 bases; nucleotides outside the gene matches: 5. Germline V gives CDR1 SGDLS, CDR2 YYNGEE. This clonotype was sampled from a human donor in a cohort sampled during active COVID-19. The rearrangement joins TRBV9 to TRBJ1-2, with TRBD1 matching over 9 bases. The sample was peripheral blood. The chain's CDR3 is CASSAGQGIGYTF. The DNA of the CDR3 is TGTGCCAGCAGCGCAGGACAGGGGATCGGCTACACCTTC.